The entry that follows covers one T cell receptor (beta chain) sequence. The data belong to a study of blood T cell repertoires in COVID-19. Looking at the study overall: Specimens from acute and convalescent COVID-19 originated in the United States, Italy and Spain. T cells, B-cell-depleted T cells, or PBMCs supplied cDNA or gDNA.

Under the authors' procedure: Estimates of nucleated cell counts were drawn from the amplification of reference gene primers. The repertoire was sequenced with immunoSEQ multiplex PCR; TCRdb's copy has only in-frame clones and lacks some. The D gene and trimming were derived from the DNA, and the V and J assignments and clone size from that table. The sample lists tens of thousands of clones; more than 70% were seen once. CDR3 length: 14 residues. V was shortened by 1 base and J by 1 base, with 7 bases between the two germline ends. Germline V gene lookup returns CDR1 LNHDA and CDR2 SQIVND (reference sequence).

Sequenced: peripheral blood. This chain connects TRBV19 to TRBJ1-2; unclear D gene. The source of this sequence is a man aged 65-85 years with active COVID-19. This CDR3 reads CASSIAQNNYGYTF. In DNA, the CDR3 is TGTGCCAGTAGTATAGCCCAGAATAACTATGGCTACACCTTC.